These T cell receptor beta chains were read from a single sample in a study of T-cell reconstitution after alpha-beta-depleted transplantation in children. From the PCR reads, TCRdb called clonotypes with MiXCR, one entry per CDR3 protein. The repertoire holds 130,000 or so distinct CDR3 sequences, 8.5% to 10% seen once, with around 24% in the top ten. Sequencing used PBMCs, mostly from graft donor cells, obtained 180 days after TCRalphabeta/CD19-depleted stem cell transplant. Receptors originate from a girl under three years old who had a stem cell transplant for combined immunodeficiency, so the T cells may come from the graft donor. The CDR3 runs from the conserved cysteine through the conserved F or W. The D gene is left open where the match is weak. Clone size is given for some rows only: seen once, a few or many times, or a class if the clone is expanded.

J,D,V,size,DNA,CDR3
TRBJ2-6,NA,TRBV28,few,TGTGCCAGCAGTCCCCTGCTAGCTGGTGGGGCCAACGTCCTGACTTTC,CASSPLLAGGANVLTF
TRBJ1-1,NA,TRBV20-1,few,TGCAGTGCTAGATACGGAGGGGTTCCATTT,CSARYGGVPF
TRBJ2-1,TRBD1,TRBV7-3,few,TGTGCCAGCAGCCTTGACAGGGGACTGCACAATGAGCAGTTCTTC,CASSLDRGLHNEQFF
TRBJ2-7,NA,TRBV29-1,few,TGCAGCGTTGTCGAAGGGGCAGTATACGAGCAGTACTTC,CSVVEGAVYEQYF
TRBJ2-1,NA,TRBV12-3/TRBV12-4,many,TGTGCCAGCAGTTTAGGGCAGGGCAATGAGCAGTTCTTC,CASSLGQGNEQFF
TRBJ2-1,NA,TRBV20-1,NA,TGCAGTGCTAGAGATCGGTTGGCTCGGAATGAGCAGTTCTTC,CSARDRLARNEQFF
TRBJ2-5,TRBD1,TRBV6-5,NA,TGTGCCAGCAGTTTCCCGGGACAGGGGGCGCGGGAGACCCAGTACTTC,CASSFPGQGARETQYF
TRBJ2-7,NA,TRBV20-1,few,TGCAGTGCTAGAGAGGCCTCCTGGTTTTCCTACGAGCAGTACTTC,CSAREASWFSYEQYF
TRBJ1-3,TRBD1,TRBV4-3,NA,TGCGCCAGCAGCCCGGGACAGGGTGTTGGAAACACCATATATTTT,CASSPGQGVGNTIYF
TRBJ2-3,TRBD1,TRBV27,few,TGTGCCAGAGTCGTAACCGCGCGGACAGGTCCGGGAGATACGCAGTATTTT,CARVVTARTGPGDTQYF
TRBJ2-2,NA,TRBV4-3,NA,TGCGCCAGCAGCCAATTTGGGTACAGCAACCGGGGATGGCTGTTTTTT,CASSQFGYSNRGWLFF
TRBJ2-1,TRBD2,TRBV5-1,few,TGCGCCACCATGGGGCTAGCGGGTGAGCAGTTCTTC,CATMGLAGEQFF
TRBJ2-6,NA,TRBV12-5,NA,TGTGCTAGTGGTTTGGTACCGGGGGCTGGGGCCAACGTCCTGACTTTC,CASGLVPGAGANVLTF
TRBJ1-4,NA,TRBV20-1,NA,TGCAGTGCCCCCCGGACCCGTGGGGATGAAAAACTGTTTTTT,CSAPRTRGDEKLFF
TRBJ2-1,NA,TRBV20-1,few,TGCAGTGCTTTGACCCTGACTCAACGGGAGCACAATGAGCAGTTCTTC,CSALTLTQREHNEQFF
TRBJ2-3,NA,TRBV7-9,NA,TGTGCCAGCAACATCCCCCTATTGGAGGGCCTAAATACGCAGTATTTT,CASNIPLLEGLNTQYF
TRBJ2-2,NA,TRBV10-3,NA,TGTGCCATCACGACCCGAGGCACCGGGGAGCTGTTTTTT,CAITTRGTGELFF
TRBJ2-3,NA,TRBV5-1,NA,TGCGCCAGCAGCTGGGACAAATCCACAGATACGCAGTATTTT,CASSWDKSTDTQYF
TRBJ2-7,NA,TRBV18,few,TGTGCCAGCTCACCACGGGTCGGGAGATACGTCGAGCAGTACTTC,CASSPRVGRYVEQYF
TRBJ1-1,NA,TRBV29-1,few,TGCAGCGTCCGGACGGACATGAACACTGAAGCTTTCTTT,CSVRTDMNTEAFF
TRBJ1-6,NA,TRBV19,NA,TGTGCCAGTAGCACCACCAGGGAGAATTCACCCCTCCACTTT,CASSTTRENSPLHF
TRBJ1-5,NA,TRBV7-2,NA,TGTGCCAGCAGCTTAAAGCAGGGGATAGTCCCGCCCCAGCATTTT,CASSLKQGIVPPQHF
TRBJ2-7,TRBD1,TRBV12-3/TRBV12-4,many,TGTGCCTCCCGTGACAGGGGGCTCTACGAGCAGTACTTC,CASRDRGLYEQYF
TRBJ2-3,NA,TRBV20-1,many,TGCAGTGCTAGTAGGGACTTGACAGATACGCAGTATTTT,CSASRDLTDTQYF
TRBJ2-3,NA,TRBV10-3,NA,TGTGCCATCAGTGCGGATACGCAGTATTTT,CAISADTQYF
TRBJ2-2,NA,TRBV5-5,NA,TGTGCCAGCAGCCGCAGAGATTACACCGGGGAGCTGTTTTTT,CASSRRDYTGELFF